This T cell receptor beta chain was sequenced for a study of blood T cells in healthy people across ages. Overall study context: Through template switching, about one barcoded beta molecule was captured per two T cells, as measured in model experiments.

A note on this clonotype: A much larger clonotype is one base distant, so this may be a read error.

Primers used in a second PCR of about 7 to 12 cycles were a sample-barcoded 5' primer and a J-beta primer mix. MiXCR, run by TCRdb on the 5' RACE reads, gives a single entry per CDR3 protein. The data hold some 1.1 million distinct CDR3 sequences, with roughly two fifths observed a single time. The CDR3 contains 12 residues. The germline V gene encodes CDR1 DFQATT and CDR2 SNEGSKA (reference sequence). The sequenced sample consisted of blood. This TCR was recovered from a man younger than 35 in good health. The V gene is TRBV20-1, the J gene TRBJ2-1; D ambiguous. The J call may be mistaken, given a closer DNA end match to TRBJ2-7. CDR3 nucleotide sequence: TGCAGTGCTAGGTCTGACGAAAATGAGCAGTACTTC. Translating gives CSARSDENEQYF.